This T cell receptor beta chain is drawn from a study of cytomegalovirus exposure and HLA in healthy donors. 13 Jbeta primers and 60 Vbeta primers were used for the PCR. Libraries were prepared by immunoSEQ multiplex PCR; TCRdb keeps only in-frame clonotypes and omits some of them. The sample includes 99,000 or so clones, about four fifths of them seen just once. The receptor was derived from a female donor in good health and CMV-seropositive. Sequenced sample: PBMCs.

CDR3 sequence: CASSLTASGSTDTQYF. The DNA of the CDR3 is TGTGCCAGCAGCCTTACGGCTAGCGGGAGCACAGATACGCAGTATTTT. This chain joins TRBV28 and TRBJ2-3; 8 nucleotides agree with TRBD2. Trimming removed 6 bases from V and 0 bases from J; junction bases left unmatched: 8. Germline lookup yields CDR1 MDHEN and CDR2 SYDVKM. The CDR3 runs to 16 residues. Full variable domain (missing parts from reference TRBV28 and TRBJ2-3): DVKVTQSSRYLVKRTGEKVFLECVQDMDHENMFWYRQDPGLGLRLIYFSYDVKMKEKGDIPEGYSVSREKKERFSLILESASTNQTSMYLCASSLTASGSTDTQYFGPGTRLTVL.